Shown below are 10 T cell receptor beta chains from a single sample sequenced in a study of blood T cells in healthy people across ages. Together with a sample-barcoded 5' primer, a J-beta primer mix was included in a second PCR lasting about 6 to 11 cycles. One entry per CDR3 protein, called by TCRdb with MiXCR from the 5' RACE reads. The sample has approximately 760,000 distinct CDR3 sequences, about 25% seen once. These data were likewise used in another study, on T cells of mothers and their children.

Sequenced material: blood. The receptors stem from a boy younger than 18 in good health.

The CDR3 loop reads CSVRVGSYNEQFF. Written as DNA, the CDR3 is TGCAGCGTGAGGGTGGGCTCCTACAATGAGCAGTTCTTC. This chain joins TRBV29-1 and TRBJ2-1, with D possibly TRBD2 on 5 matching bases. This CDR3 spans 13 amino acids. CDR1 and CDR2 (germline): SQVTM, ANQGSEA. V dropped 6 bases and J dropped 0 bases, with 9 bases sitting between them.

This clonotype was seen once. The CDR3 DNA reads as TGTGCCACCAGTGATTTCGCAGAGACCCAGTACTTC. Its protein product is CATSDFAETQYF. The chain has TRBV24-1 and TRBJ2-1; D gene ambiguous. The DNA end is a closer match to TRBJ2-5, so the J assignment may be wrong. Germline V gives CDR1 KGHDR, CDR2 SFDVKD. The CDR3 has 12 residues.

This clonotype has a handful of counts. The chain uses TRBV29-1 and TRBJ2-1; 7 bases align to TRBD2. The CDR3 contains 16 residues. Germline V gene data show CDR1 as SQVTM and CDR2 as ANQGSEA. Trimming removed 2 bases from V and 1 base from J; junction bases left unmatched: 8. The CDR3 is CSVEPGTTPSYNEQFF. CDR3 in DNA: TGCAGCGTTGAACCCGGGACTACCCCTTCCTACAATGAGCAGTTCTTC.

The chain is built from TRBV27 and TRBJ2-7; a weak D match, TRBD2 (5 bases). V was shortened by 4 bases and J by 2 bases, with 15 bases between the two germline ends. CDR1 is MNHEY and CDR2 is SMNVEV in the germline V gene (reference sequence). This CDR3 contains 15 residues. CDR3 loop: CASSSEAPTPYEQYF. Here the CDR3 DNA reads TGTGCCAGCAGTTCGGAGGCCCCGACCCCCTACGAGCAGTACTTC.

V usage is TRBV20-1 and J usage is TRBJ2-5; TRBD2 matches at 10 bases. Germline assignment: CDR1 DFQATT and CDR2 SNEGSKA (reference sequence). The CDR3 is made up of 17 amino acids. After removal of 2 bases from V and 5 bases from J, the junction contained 14 bases not matched to a gene. The CDR3: CSARLGGAGGPLETQYF. The CDR3 nucleotides read TGCAGTGCTAGACTCGGGGGAGCGGGAGGGCCGTTGGAGACCCAGTACTTC.

This clonotype was seen a handful of times. The V gene is TRBV2, the J gene TRBJ2-2; D not resolved. Trimming shortened V by 5 bases and J by 5 bases, and 9 bases separated the two germline ends. The CDR3 runs 13 residues. The V gene's germline CDR1 is SNHLY and CDR2 FYNNEI. CDR3 sequence: CASSSETTGELFF. In nucleotides, the CDR3 is TGTGCCAGCAGTTCCGAGACTACCGGGGAGCTGTTTTTT. Combining the CDR3 with reference TRBV2 and TRBJ2-2 gives the whole variable domain EPEVTQTPSHQVTQMGQEVILRCVPISNHLYFYWYRQILGQKVEFLVSFYNNEISEKSEIFDDQFSVERPDGSNFTLKIRSTKLEDSAMYFCASSSETTGELFFGEGSRLTVL.

The V call is TRBV3-1, the J call TRBJ2-5, with TRBD2 matching over 8 bases. Per the germline V gene, CDR1 is LGHDT and CDR2 is YNNKEL (reference sequence). CDR3 length: 14 residues. V dropped 1 base and J dropped 5; count of bases not matched to a gene: 3. The CDR3 spells CASSQAGGRETQYF. In nucleotides, the CDR3 is TGTGCCAGCAGCCAAGCGGGGGGGCGGGAGACCCAGTACTTC.

A few counts support this clonotype. Relative to the germline gene, one junction end is altered; a read error may explain this. V usage is TRBV29-1 and J usage is TRBJ2-5; 10 bases map to TRBD1. Germline CDR1 and CDR2: SQVTM and ANQGSEA. The CDR3 is 13 amino acids. The CDR3 loop is CSVEGTGEETQYF. As DNA, the CDR3 is TGCAGCGTGGAAGGGACAGGGGAAGAGACCCAGTACTTC.

This clonotype has a handful of counts. The chain couples TRBV10-3 to TRBJ2-7, with TRBD1 matching over 7 bases. V gave up 2 bases and J gave up 0 bases; unmatched junction bases: 7. CDR3 length equals 16 residues. Per germline, CDR1 ENHRY and CDR2 SYGVKD. CDR3 loop: CAISEPDRSSSYEQYF. DNA for the CDR3: TGTGCCATCAGTGAGCCGGACAGGTCAAGCTCCTACGAGCAGTACTTC.

This clonotype has a handful of counts. This rearrangement joins TRBV11-2 to TRBJ2-5; TRBD2 is a possible D gene (6 bases). The end of the DNA is better explained by TRBJ2-1, so the J call may be wrong. CDR3 size: 13 residues. From germline, CDR1 is SGHAT and CDR2 FQNNGV. The CDR3 DNA is TGTGCCAGCAGCTTAATGGGGGGAGATGAGCAGTTCTTC. It yields the protein CASSLMGGDEQFF.